A single sample gave rise to the 29 T cell receptor beta chains below, sequenced in a study of radiation and T cells in renal cell carcinoma. Clones were read by immunoSEQ multiplex PCR, and TCRdb kept only the in-frame ones, dropping some. The repertoire has over 60,000 clones, 80% to 90% of them found once; the top ten carry 22%. The time point: blood 2 weeks post-SBRT. Sample treatment: 15 Gy SBRT to primary tumor, nephrectomy 4 weeks later. The source was blood, collected from a patient whose treatment included radiotherapy and nephrectomy. The source is a woman in her 50s with renal cell carcinoma.

The genes are TRBV19 and TRBJ2-7; D may match TRBD1 or TRBD2 (5 bases each). CDR3 length: 15 residues. The germline gives CDR1 LNHDA, CDR2 SQIVND (reference sequence). The germline V and J ends were trimmed by 5 bases and 3 bases, with 17 bases remaining between them. Here the CDR3 reads CASSYLPGRLYEQYF. CDR3 DNA: TGTGCCAGTAGTTACCTTCCGGGACGGCTCTACGAGCAGTACTTC. The variable domain in full, completed from reference TRBV19 and TRBJ2-7, reads DGGITQSPKYLFRKEGQNVTLSCEQNLNHDAMYWYRQDPGQGLRLIYYSQIVNDFQKGDIAEGYSVSREKKESFPLTVTSAQKNPTAFYLCASSYLPGRLYEQYFGPGTRLTVT.

The chain uses TRBV10-3 and TRBJ2-3, with 8 positions matching TRBD2. CDR3 length: 13 residues. V was clipped by 6 bases and J by 4 bases; unmatched bases: 3. Germline CDR1 is ENHRY and CDR2 is SYGVKD. The CDR3 DNA follows: TGTGCCATCAGGGTCGGGAGGGCAGATACGCAGTATTTT. Translating gives CAIRVGRADTQYF.

This clone was seen just once. At one boundary the junction diverges from the germline segment, which might be a read error. The V gene is TRBV5-1, the J gene TRBJ2-7; D is possibly TRBD2 (5 bases). CDR3 length: 13 residues. Germline CDR1 is SGHRS and CDR2 is YFSETQ. CDR3 bases: TGTGCCAGCACCGCGGACTCAACCTACGAGCAGTACTTC. Translating it yields CASTADSTYEQYF. Supplemented by reference TRBV5-1 and TRBJ2-7, the full variable domain reads KAGVTQTPRYLIKTRGQQVTLSCSPISGHRSVSWYQQTPGQGLQFLFEYFSETQRNKGNFPGRFSGRQFSNSRSEMNVSTLELGDSALYLCASTADSTYEQYFGPGTRLTVT.

This clone has only a few counts. J is TRBJ2-2 and V is TRBV28, with 11 bases lining up with TRBD1. V gave up 4 bases and J gave up 3 bases; unmatched junction bases: 1. The CDR3 has 15 amino acids. Germline CDR1 and CDR2: MDHEN and SYDVKM. The CDR3 reads CASSSGQGDTGELFF. The CDR3 DNA is TGTGCCAGCAGTTCGGGACAGGGGGACACCGGGGAGCTGTTTTTT.

This chain connects TRBV15 to TRBJ2-3; D remains ambiguous. Per germline, CDR1 LNHNV and CDR2 YYDKDF (reference sequence). The CDR3 is 14 residues long. Trimming cost V 3 bases and J 0 bases, with 7 bases left between them. Here the CDR3 reads CATSSYPSTDTQYF. CDR3 DNA sequence: TGTGCCACCAGCAGTTATCCTAGCACAGATACGCAGTATTTT.

The chain employs TRBV6-6 and TRBJ2-7; D gene unclear. Germline V gene sequence: CDR1 MNHNY, CDR2 SVGAGI (reference sequence). The CDR3 consists of 13 residues. The ends were cut back, 2 bases at V and 3 bases at J, with 8 bases in the middle. As DNA, the CDR3 is TGTGCCAGCAGTTACGGGCACTTCTACGAGCAGTACTTC. Translated, it gives CASSYGHFYEQYF.

This sequence joins TRBV28 and TRBJ1-3, with D maybe TRBD1 (5 bases). The CDR3 has 14 amino acids. Germline CDR1 and CDR2: MDHEN and SYDVKM. Trimming removed 10 bases at V and 2 bases at J, with 15 bases between. CDR3 nucleotides: TGTGCCACCAAAACAGGCGGCCCTGGAAACACCATATATTTT. Translated, it gives CATKTGGPGNTIYF.

V and J are TRBV5-1 and TRBJ2-6; perhaps TRBD2 as D (7 bases). Trimming cost V 4 bases and J 4 bases, with 15 bases left between them. The V gene's germline CDR1 is SGHRS and CDR2 YFSETQ. The CDR3 contains 16 residues. This CDR3 is CASSLGGGAGANVLTF. The DNA of the CDR3 is TGCGCCAGCAGCCTGGGAGGGGGAGCCGGGGCCAACGTCCTGACTTTC.

This clone was seen just once. In nucleotides, the CDR3 is TGTGCCAGCAGCCCGACTCCCCGTGGGGTAAACACTGAAGCTTTCTTT. Translated, it gives CASSPTPRGVNTEAFF. The chain is built from TRBV28 and TRBJ1-1; D ambiguous. This CDR3 is 16 amino acids long. In germline, CDR1 is MDHEN, CDR2 SYDVKM. Trimming removed 6 bases at V and 2 bases at J, with 19 bases between.

The rearrangement links TRBV28 to TRBJ1-5; D remains unclear. CDR3 size: 10 residues. Trimming removed 8 bases at V and 10 bases at J, with 9 bases between. In germline, CDR1 is MDHEN, CDR2 SYDVKM. This CDR3 is CASGLLPQHF. In DNA, the CDR3 is TGTGCCAGCGGGTTATTACCCCAGCATTTT.

This clone was recorded only once. The V and J genes are TRBV7-2 and TRBJ2-2; maybe TRBD2 (5 bases). Deletions cut 3 bases from V and 0 bases from J, with 11 bases between. CDR1 is SGHTA and CDR2 is FQGNSA in the germline V gene. The CDR3 sequence is 16 residues long. The DNA for the CDR3 is TGTGCCAGCAGCTTTTGGGGAGCTACGAACACCGGGGAGCTGTTTTTT. Translating it yields CASSFWGATNTGELFF.

V and J are TRBV28 and TRBJ1-2; 11 bases fit TRBD1. The CDR3 is 16 amino acids. Germline CDR1 MDHEN, CDR2 SYDVKM. Trimming at V came to 5 bases and at J to 7 bases, leaving 12 bases not matched to a gene. CDR3 amino acids: CASSPSTGTGGFGYTF. The CDR3 region has the DNA TGTGCCAGCAGTCCCTCGACCGGGACAGGGGGGTTTGGCTACACCTTC.

The chain couples TRBV9 to TRBJ1-1; 8 positions match TRBD1. Germline values: CDR1 SGDLS, CDR2 YYNGEE. Unmatched junction bases numbered 11, after V lost 4 bases and J lost 6 bases. This CDR3 spans 15 amino acids. DNA for the CDR3: TGTGCCAGCAGCTTCGGGACAGGCCCCGAAGCTGAAGCTTTCTTT. Its protein is CASSFGTGPEAEAFF.

This clone turned up a few times. This chain uses TRBV25-1 with TRBJ1-1; D is ambiguous. Trimming removed 4 bases from V and 1 base from J, with 7 bases in between. This CDR3 contains 13 residues. The germline CDR1 and CDR2 sequences are MGHDK and SYGVNS. The CDR3 DNA reads as TGTGCCAGCAGTGGGCGGACGAACACTGAAGCTTTCTTT. Translation gives CASSGRTNTEAFF.

The chain links TRBV4-1 to TRBJ1-1; D is ambiguous. The CDR3 runs to 15 residues. V lost 2 bases, J lost 3 bases, and 13 bases lay in between. CDR1 and CDR2 from the germline V gene are MGHRA and YSYEKL. The CDR3 region has the DNA TGCGCCAGCAGCCAACGAGTAGGAGCGTACACTGAAGCTTTCTTT. Amino acid sequence: CASSQRVGAYTEAFF.

This sequence joins TRBV13 and TRBJ1-1; D is undetermined. Trimming cost V 6 bases and J 0 bases, with 8 bases left between them. This CDR3 is built from 13 residues. The V gene's germline CDR1 is PRHDT and CDR2 FYEKMQ (reference sequence). CDR3 in DNA: TGTGCCAGCAGGATACAGCTGAACACTGAAGCTTTCTTT. It codes for CASRIQLNTEAFF.

The chain recombines TRBV4-3 with TRBJ2-4; 8 positions agree with TRBD2. CDR1 and CDR2 (germline): LGHNA, YSLEER. Trimming at V came to 0 bases and at J to 2 bases, leaving 12 bases not matched to a gene. The CDR3 spans 19 residues. The DNA for the CDR3 is TGCGCCAGCAGCCAAGATTACGGGAGGGCCCTCTCGACCAAAAACATTCAGTACTTC. Translating gives CASSQDYGRALSTKNIQYF.

The J gene is TRBJ1-1, the V gene TRBV11-3; TRBD1 agrees at 8 bases. Losses at the gene ends were 5 bases for V and 0 bases for J; bases not matched to a gene: 17. Germline V lookup: CDR1 SGHNT, CDR2 YENEEA. CDR3 size: 19 residues. CDR3 in amino acids: CASSPPGRGLWYMNTEAFF. CDR3 nucleotide sequence: TGTGCCAGCAGCCCCCCGGGCAGGGGGCTTTGGTACATGAACACTGAAGCTTTCTTT.

Details on this clone: At one boundary the junction diverges from the germline segment, which might be a read error. This chain connects TRBV5-4 to TRBJ1-2, with D possibly being TRBD1 (5 bases). The germline V gene has CDR1 SGHNT and CDR2 YYREEE (reference sequence). The CDR3 is 15 residues long. In DNA, the CDR3 is TGCGCCAGCAGCCAAGATTCAGGGACCAACTATGGCTACACCTTC. This codes for CASSQDSGTNYGYTF.

The V call is TRBV6-5, the J call TRBJ1-1, with 7 bases that match TRBD1. V dropped 2 bases and J dropped 5; count of bases not matched to a gene: 2. Per germline, CDR1 MNHEY and CDR2 SVGAGI. The length of the CDR3 is 13 residues. CDR3 amino acids: CASSYRGLTEAFF. The DNA for the CDR3 is TGTGCCAGCAGTTACAGGGGGCTTACTGAAGCTTTCTTT.

The chain couples TRBV15 to TRBJ2-7; D call uncertain. In germline, CDR1 is LNHNV, CDR2 YYDKDF (reference sequence). V dropped 2 bases and J dropped 0 bases, with 11 bases sitting between them. The CDR3 has 15 residues. For the CDR3, the DNA is TGTGCCACCAGCAGATCTGAAAAGGCCTCCTACGAGCAGTACTTC. Residues: CATSRSEKASYEQYF.

The chain carries TRBV11-2 and TRBJ1-6, with 8 bases aligning to TRBD1. Germline loops: CDR1 SGHAT, CDR2 FQNNGV. V was pared by 5 bases and J by 9 bases, with 9 bases of the junction left unmatched. The length of the CDR3 is 15 residues. CDR3 DNA: TGTGCCAGCAGCCCGACAGGGGCTCGGGCTTCACCCCTCCACTTT. Translating it yields CASSPTGARASPLHF.

The genes are TRBV5-8 and TRBJ2-1, with a possible D match to TRBD2 (6 bases). Trimming pared 6 bases from V and 2 bases from J, leaving 15 bases between. CDR3 size: 15 residues. Germline lookup yields CDR1 SGHTS and CDR2 YDEGEE. The CDR3 nucleotides read TGTGCCAGCATTATTGGACTAATAACCTACAATGAGCAGTTCTTC. This sequence encodes CASIIGLITYNEQFF.

V usage is TRBV25-1 and J usage is TRBJ1-1; tentative D call: TRBD1 (5 bases). Germline V CDR1 and CDR2: MGHDK, SYGVNS. V was cut by 3 bases and J by 3 bases, with 14 bases left in between. The CDR3 loop spans 15 amino acids. The CDR3 loop is CASSDPRGGDTEAFF. CDR3 sequence (DNA): TGTGCCAGCAGTGACCCACGGGGGGGAGACACTGAAGCTTTCTTT.

The rearrangement uses TRBV19 and TRBJ2-1; D is perhaps TRBD2 (5 bases). Germline-derived CDR1 and CDR2 are LNHDA and SQIVND (reference sequence). V lost 6 bases and J 0 bases, leaving 12 bases between the germline ends. CDR3 length: 15 residues. The DNA of the CDR3 is TGTGCCAGTAGGGGAGCAGTCTTCTCCTACAATGAGCAGTTCTTC. Residues: CASRGAVFSYNEQFF.

The J gene is TRBJ2-7, the V gene TRBV27; D remains ambiguous. V lost 0 bases and J lost 0, with 6 bases in between. CDR1 MNHEY and CDR2 SMNVEV come from the germline V gene (reference sequence). This CDR3 spans 14 amino acids. The CDR3 sequence: CASSLSPGSYEQYF. CDR3 coding DNA: TGTGCCAGCAGTTTATCTCCTGGCTCCTACGAGCAGTACTTC.

The V and J genes are TRBV15 and TRBJ2-1; a weak D match, TRBD2 (6 bases). Germline CDR1 is LNHNV and CDR2 is YYDKDF (reference sequence). Trimming stripped 1 base from V and 9 bases from J, with 10 bases between. There are 13 residues in the CDR3. The CDR3 protein is CATSRGEVGEQFF. The CDR3 DNA sequence: TGTGCCACCAGCAGAGGGGAGGTTGGTGAGCAGTTCTTC.

This clone was recorded a few times. This rearrangement joins TRBV19 to TRBJ1-5; D perhaps matches TRBD1 (5 bases). Germline V gives CDR1 LNHDA, CDR2 SQIVND (reference sequence). V gave up 1 base and J gave up 1 base, with 14 bases separating them. There are 17 residues in the CDR3. The CDR3 loop reads CASSIGRRGGSNQPQHF. CDR3 bases: TGTGCCAGTAGTATAGGTCGCCGGGGGGGGAGCAATCAGCCCCAGCATTTT. Full variable domain (missing parts from reference TRBV19 and TRBJ1-5): DGGITQSPKYLFRKEGQNVTLSCEQNLNHDAMYWYRQDPGQGLRLIYYSQIVNDFQKGDIAEGYSVSREKKESFPLTVTSAQKNPTAFYLCASSIGRRGGSNQPQHFGDGTRLSIL.

J is TRBJ2-3 and V is TRBV14; unclear D gene. CDR3 size: 14 residues. Germline assignment: CDR1 SGHDN and CDR2 FVKESK. Trimming took 0 bases from V and 1 from J, leaving 5 bases between them. CDR3: CASSQDTRTDTQYF. In nucleotides, the CDR3 is TGTGCCAGCAGCCAAGATACCCGCACAGATACGCAGTATTTT.